This TCR beta chain was captured in a study of cytomegalovirus exposure and HLA in healthy donors. The sample holds a few counts of this clone. Antigen specificity is unknown. General observations from the study: By HLA locus, TCR association rates varied in a later analysis, with DRB1 showing the most and HLA-C the fewest.

PCR involved 60 Vbeta and 13 Jbeta primers. TCRdb keeps only in-frame clones here, not all; method: immunoSEQ multiplex PCR. Among 60,000 to 70,000 clones listed, over 60% were seen once. Specimen: PBMCs. This clonotype was sampled from a man in his fifties in good health and CMV-seropositive.

The CDR3 nucleotides read TGTGCCAGCAGTTTATCGCGACACTCGAACACTGAAGCTTTCTTT. It translates to CASSLSRHSNTEAFF. This chain uses TRBV27 with TRBJ1-1; no clear D. Trimming removed 0 bases from V and 1 base from J, with 9 bases in between. The germline gives CDR1 MNHEY, CDR2 SMNVEV (reference sequence). The CDR3 has 15 residues.